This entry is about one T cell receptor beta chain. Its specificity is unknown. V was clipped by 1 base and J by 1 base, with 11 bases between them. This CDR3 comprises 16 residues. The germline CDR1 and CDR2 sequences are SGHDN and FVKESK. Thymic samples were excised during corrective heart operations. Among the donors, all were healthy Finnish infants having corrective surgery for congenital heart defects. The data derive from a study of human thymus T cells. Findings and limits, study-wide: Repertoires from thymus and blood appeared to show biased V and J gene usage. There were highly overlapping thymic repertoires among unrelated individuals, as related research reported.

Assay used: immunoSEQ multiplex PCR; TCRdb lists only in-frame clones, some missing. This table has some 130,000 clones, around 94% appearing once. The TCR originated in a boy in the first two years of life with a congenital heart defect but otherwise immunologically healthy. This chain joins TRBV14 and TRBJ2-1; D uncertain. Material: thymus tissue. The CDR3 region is CASSQVEAQSYNEQFF. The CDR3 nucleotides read TGTGCCAGCAGCCAAGTAGAAGCGCAGTCCTACAATGAGCAGTTCTTC.